This T cell receptor (beta chain) was sequenced during a study of a mutant IDH1 vaccine in newly diagnosed glioma. Overall study: The sex distribution of treated patients was approximately 62% male and about 38% female, with a mean age of approximately 40 years. Prior therapy was radiotherapy, temozolomide, or both; most received both.

Some clones are missing from TCRdb's copy, which holds only in-frame ones; the method was immunoSEQ multiplex PCR. This sample has 99,000 or so clones, with roughly 90% found just once. Time point indicated: baseline, week 1 (first vaccination visit). Treatment defined: pre-vaccination baseline after standard-of-care therapy. The CDR3 totals 15 residues. Per the germline V gene, CDR1 is MNHEY and CDR2 is SVGAGI. Trimming shortened V by 2 bases and J by 6 bases, and 14 bases separated the two germline ends. The clonotype originates from a woman aged 45 to 65 with glioma. The chain recombines TRBV6-5 with TRBJ1-3; a weak D match, TRBD1 (6 bases). This specimen was PBMCs, taken from a glioma patient treated with radiotherapy, temozolomide or both. CDR3 in DNA: TGTGCCAGCAGTTACGATGGAAGACAGGAAAACACCATATATTTT. Translated: CASSYDGRQENTIYF.